This T cell receptor beta chain was identified in a study of monozygotic twins with cystic fibrosis (dated by TCRdb to about 2021). Regarding the complete study: Barcoded libraries were prepared with about 15 PCR cycles from roughly 2.8 micrograms of fragmented DNA. On the day blood was drawn, the twins' weight-for-height and FEVPerc (FEV1 disease centile) were ranked against those of the roughly 1,100 cohort participants. The cohort comprised ten female and six male twin pairs aged about 2.0 to 36.4 years, median approximately 10 years, mostly children and adolescents. Data for three of the twin pairs had been reported earlier in a different context. The study compared TCR beta repertoires within and between 16 monozygotic twin pairs with cystic fibrosis to assess genetic influence on V and J gene usage.

Following the manufacturer's instructions, TCR beta CDR3 regions were amplified by multiplex PCR with the immunoSEQ immune profiling system. An Illumina NextSeq system was used to carry out the sequencing. Regarding the original processing steps: Sequence data were processed on the immunoSEQ Analyzer platform, and clonality was calculated as the square root of Simpson's index of productive rearrangements. Jensen-Shannon distance served as the measure of similarity in V and J usage, while OLGA was used to compute CDR3 generation probabilities. The immuneACCESS database (August 2020) and VDJdb (December 2020) were searched for shared CDR3 sequences. TCRdb re-hosts the immuneACCESS table, in-frame sequences only. Its copies lack some clones; in the studies checked, an unresolved V gene accounts for under half of them, and the cause for the rest is not known. Clone size and the V and J calls come from that table; the DNA yielded D and trimming. Here the sample has some 9,600 clones; approximately 91% occur a single time. The leading ten clones occupy about 5% of the sample.

General conclusions and limits of the study: In 13 of 16 pairs, V gene usage most closely resembled the co-twin's, and the same held for J usage in 8 of 16 pairs, a pattern suggesting genetic constraints. Monozygotic CF twin pairs shared significantly more nucleotide-identical clonotypes within each pair than unrelated CF individuals shared with one another (P = 0.000026, Mann-Whitney). The cohort was small, and the number of shared CDR3s showed no association with age, concordance or disease severity. Simpson clonality was generally low (median around 0.01), suggesting a naive-dominated repertoire, with higher clonality in the most severely affected patients.

The twin pairs came from the European Cystic Fibrosis Twin and Sibling Study Cohort, a cohort that recruited patients from over 150 CF clinics across 14 European countries. Zygosity and CFTR genotype were verified in-house, and zygosity was tested by multiplex PCR of nine short tandem repeat loci. Peripheral blood was sampled from each twin, and clinical parameters were recorded on the day of blood sampling. Phenol/chloroform extraction was used to isolate genomic DNA from peripheral blood cells, and the DNA was then kept in TE buffer at 4 degrees C. About this clone itself: Which antigen it targets is not known. Base qualities are not provided; no much larger clone lies one nucleotide away.

V sheds 5 bases and J sheds 10 bases, leaving 23 bases between their ends. The CDR3 runs 15 amino acids, cysteine and phenylalanine included. Of the read, only the CDR3 DNA is kept; its 45 bases are in frame from base 1. CDR1 and CDR2 (LNHDA, SQIVND) derive from the germline V gene (reference sequence). The sequenced sample consisted of blood. This TCR was sampled from a boy between 2 and 10 years old with cystic fibrosis. The rearranged chain carries TRBV19 and TRBJ1-1, and possibly TRBD1, on 6 matching bases. Here is the DNA: TGTGCCAGTAGTCCCCTCGAATCAGGGGTTTTTGCAGCTTTCTTT. The translation is CASSPLESGVFAAFF.